The present T cell receptor (beta chain) was sequenced within a study of blood T cell repertoires in COVID-19. The protocol was immunoSEQ multiplex PCR, while the TCRdb copy is restricted to in-frame clones and leaves out a portion. The sample holds about 230,000 clones, over 80% seen once. The CDR3 contains 15 residues. Unmatched junction bases numbered 3, after V lost 0 bases and J lost 3 bases. Germline values: CDR1 MNHEY, CDR2 SMNVEV (reference sequence). The rearrangement joins TRBV27 to TRBJ2-3; 7 bases map to TRBD2. The TCR was taken from a man under 40 with COVID-19, enrolled during active disease. The sample taken for sequencing was peripheral blood. The CDR3, as DNA: TGTGCCAGCAGTTTATCAGCGGGGTATACAGATACGCAGTATTTT. Protein sequence: CASSLSAGYTDTQYF.